This T cell receptor (beta chain) was sequenced during a study of blood T cell repertoires in COVID-19. The CDR3 has 12 residues. Looked up from germline, CDR1 is MNHEY and CDR2 is SVGAGI. V lost 2 bases to trimming and J lost 7 bases, with 5 bases between them. Turning to this clone: Other DNA sequences within the sample encode an identical CDR3.

TCRdb's table, derived via immunoSEQ multiplex PCR, lists solely in-frame clones and lacks some. The data contain about 110,000 clones, under 90% of them singletons. Sequencing input: peripheral blood. The rearrangement links TRBV6-5 to TRBJ1-4; D gene ambiguous. This TCR came from a man older than 75 with acute or convalescent COVID-19. This CDR3 is CASSYAGEKLFF. DNA for the CDR3: TGTGCCAGCAGTTACGCGGGTGAAAAACTGTTTTTT.